A single T cell receptor beta chain is shown here with its context. This specimen comes from a study of blood T cell repertoires in COVID-19. Across the whole study: The United States, Italy and Spain were the sources of the acute and convalescent COVID-19 samples. Sample material is recorded as cDNA or gDNA derived from T cells, B-cell-depleted T cells, or PBMCs.

How the authors handled the data: Reference gene primer amplification yielded estimated nucleated cell counts. Method: immunoSEQ multiplex PCR; TCRdb's copy keeps in-frame clones and lacks some. V, J and clone size are those of that table, while D and trimming were read from the DNA. The table records more than 25,000 clones, over 85% of them present only once. V lost 4 bases and J 8 bases, leaving 8 bases between the germline ends. This CDR3 spans 11 amino acids. The chain joins TRBV12-3 or TRBV12-4 to TRBJ1-1; no clear D. The source of this sequence is a man between 65 and 80 years old with active or convalescent COVID-19. Sequencing was carried out using peripheral blood. Written as DNA, the CDR3 is TGTGCCAGCAGTTCCGAGTTCGAAGCTTTCTTT. Translated: CASSSEFEAFF.